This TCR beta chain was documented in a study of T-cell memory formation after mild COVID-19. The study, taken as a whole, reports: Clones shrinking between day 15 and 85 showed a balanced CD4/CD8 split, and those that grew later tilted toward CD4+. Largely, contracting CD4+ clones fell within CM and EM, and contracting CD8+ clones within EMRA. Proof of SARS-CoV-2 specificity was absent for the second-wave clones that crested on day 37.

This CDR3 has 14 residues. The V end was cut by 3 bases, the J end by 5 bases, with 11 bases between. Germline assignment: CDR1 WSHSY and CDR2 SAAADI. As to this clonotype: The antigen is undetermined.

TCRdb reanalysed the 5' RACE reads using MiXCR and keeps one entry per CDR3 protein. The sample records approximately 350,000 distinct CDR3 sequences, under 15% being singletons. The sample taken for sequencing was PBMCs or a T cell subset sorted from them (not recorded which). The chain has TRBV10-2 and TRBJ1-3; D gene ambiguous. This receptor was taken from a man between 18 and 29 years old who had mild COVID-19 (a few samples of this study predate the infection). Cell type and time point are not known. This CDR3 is CASSDSNPRNTIYF. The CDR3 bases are TGCGCCAGCAGTGACTCCAATCCTAGAAACACCATATATTTT.